This T cell receptor (beta chain) came from a study of blood T cell repertoires in COVID-19. Per germline, CDR1 PRHDT and CDR2 FYEKMQ (reference sequence). V was pared by 6 bases and J by 8 bases, with 7 bases of the junction left unmatched. The CDR3 is 13 residues long. Using immunoSEQ multiplex PCR, the repertoire was profiled, and TCRdb retains in-frame clones only, with some absent. The sample consists of approximately 88,000 clones, 80% to 95% of them appearing once. This clonotype was sampled from a woman aged 45-60 years in a cohort sampled during active COVID-19. The rearrangement links TRBV13 to TRBJ2-1; 7 positions agree with TRBD1. The source material was peripheral blood. CDR3 DNA: TGTGCCAGCAGTGGGGACAGAAGCGATGAGCAGTTCTTC. It is translated as CASSGDRSDEQFF.